This is a list of T cell receptor beta chains from one sample in a study of cytomegalovirus exposure and HLA in healthy donors. The repertoire was sequenced with immunoSEQ multiplex PCR; TCRdb's copy has only in-frame clones and lacks some. The sample shows about 120,000 clones, 75% to 90% of them seen only once. The specimen sequenced was PBMCs. These receptors were obtained from a man aged 25 to 40 in good health and CMV-seronegative. Both conserved end residues are part of each CDR3. Each record gives: V gene, J gene, clone size, D gene, CDR3 DNA, CDR3 protein. The D gene is left open where the match is weak. Clone size is not always given. Where it is, it says once, few, many or a class for expanded clones.

TRBV28	TRBJ2-7	-	TRBD2	TGTGCCAGCCTCTCGGGACTAGCCTACGAGCAGTACTTC	CASLSGLAYEQYF
TRBV18	TRBJ2-2	-	-	TGTGCCAGCTCACCCGACGGGACCGGGGAGCTGTTTTTT	CASSPDGTGELFF
TRBV13	TRBJ2-3	-	-	TGTGCCAGCAGCGACCGTACAGCTAGCACAGATACGCAGTATTTT	CASSDRTASTDTQYF
TRBV6-1	TRBJ2-7	-	-	TGTGCCAGCAGTGCATACGAGCAGTACTTC	CASSAYEQYF
TRBV7-2	TRBJ2-7	-	TRBD2	TGTGCCAGCAGCTCCCGGACTAGCGGGGGGCTAAGCTCCTACGAGCAGTACTTC	CASSSRTSGGLSSYEQYF
TRBV5-1	TRBJ1-1	once	-	TGCGCCAGCAGCTTTTTGGCGAACACTGAAGCTTTCTTT	CASSFLANTEAFF
TRBV2	TRBJ2-2	-	-	TGTGCCAGCAGTGATGCCCAGGGTGGCACCGGGGAGCTGTTTTTT	CASSDAQGGTGELFF
TRBV7-9	TRBJ2-4	-	-	TGTGCCAGCAGCTCCCCAGGACTAGCCAAAAACATTCAGTACTTC	CASSSPGLAKNIQYF
TRBV14	TRBJ2-7	-	-	TGTGCCAGCAGCATTGGCCACTACGAGCAGTACTTC	CASSIGHYEQYF
TRBV5-8	TRBJ1-6	-	-	TGTGCCAGCAGCCTCGGCAGGCTGGGTTTAGCCCTCCACTTT	CASSLGRLGLALHF
TRBV27	TRBJ1-2	-	-	TGTGCCAGCAGTTTAGGGGGCGCCGGCTATGGCTACACCTTC	CASSLGGAGYGYTF
TRBV27	TRBJ2-1	-	TRBD1	TGTGCCAGCAGTATGCCGACAGGGGCGGGCTACAATGAGCAGTTCTTC	CASSMPTGAGYNEQFF
TRBV9	TRBJ2-3	few	-	TGTGCCAGCAGCGTGGCAGGCTCCGCGCGCACAGATACGCAGTATTTT	CASSVAGSARTDTQYF
TRBV10-2	TRBJ1-5	-	-	TGCGCCAGCAGGGGGGCCCCAGGGAATCAGCCCCAGCATTTT	CASRGAPGNQPQHF
TRBV7-2	TRBJ1-2	-	-	TGTGCCAGCAACCGAGAGGGCTATGGCTACACCTTC	CASNREGYGYTF
TRBV5-1	TRBJ2-3	-	TRBD2	TGCGCCAGCAGCTCTAGCGGGGCCTCGACAGATACGCAGTATTTT	CASSSSGASTDTQYF
TRBV29-1	TRBJ2-5	-	-	TGCAGCGTTGCAGGGTGGTTGGAGACCCAGTACTTC	CSVAGWLETQYF
TRBV10-3	TRBJ1-3	-	TRBD1	TGTGCCATCAGATTCGGGACAGGGTCTGCTGGAAACACCATATATTTT	CAIRFGTGSAGNTIYF
TRBV2	TRBJ1-5	-	-	TGTGCCAGCAGTGGGGGCAGTATTAGCAATCAGCCCCAGCATTTT	CASSGGSISNQPQHF
TRBV4-3	TRBJ1-1	-	-	TGCGCCAGCAGCCAAGTACACCCGAACACTGAAGCTTTCTTT	CASSQVHPNTEAFF
TRBV2	TRBJ2-7	-	TRBD1	TGCGCCAGCAGTGAAGGGACAGGTCTCTACGAGCAGTACTTC	CASSEGTGLYEQYF
TRBV9	TRBJ2-7	-	TRBD2	TGTGCCAGCAGCGGGGGAGGGTTGGGCGAGCAGTACTTC	CASSGGGLGEQYF
TRBV7-9	TRBJ2-1	-	TRBD2	TGTGCCAGCAGCTTATCTCTAGCGGGCTCCTACAATGAGCAGTTCTTC	CASSLSLAGSYNEQFF
TRBV6-5	TRBJ2-6	once	-	TGTGCCAGCAGTTGGAGCTCTGGGGCCAACGGCCTGACTTTC	CASSWSSGANGLTF
TRBV19	TRBJ1-4	few	TRBD1	TGTGCCAGTAGCCCCCTACAGGGGGGGGGAGGAAAACTGTTTTTT	CASSPLQGGGGKLFF
TRBV7-8	TRBJ2-7	-	TRBD1	TGTGCCAGCAGCTTAGCGGGCCGACAGGGGACATCCTACGAGCAGTACTTC	CASSLAGRQGTSYEQYF
TRBV6-5	TRBJ1-1	few	-	TGTGCCAGCAGCCAGGGTCAGAGCACTGAAGCTTTCTTT	CASSQGQSTEAFF
TRBV19	TRBJ1-4	-	-	TGTGGAGGGGGGGGAGACCCTGGGGAAAAACTGTTTTTT	CGGGGDPGEKLFF
TRBV30	TRBJ1-1	-	TRBD1	TGTGCCTGGAGTGTACCCCCCTCACAGGGGAAAGGGGTCACTGAAGCTTTCTTT	CAWSVPPSQGKGVTEAFF
TRBV27	TRBJ2-7	-	TRBD1	TGTGCCAGCAGTTCCCCGGGACAGGTTATCTACGAGCAGTACTTC	CASSSPGQVIYEQYF
TRBV7-2	TRBJ1-4	-	TRBD1	TGTGCCAGCAGCTCAAACAGGGGTTCAGTATATGAAAAACTGTTTTTT	CASSSNRGSVYEKLFF
TRBV28	TRBJ2-2	-	TRBD1	TGTGCCAGCAGTGACCCACAAAACAGGGGTAACACCGGGGAGCTGTTTTTT	CASSDPQNRGNTGELFF
TRBV28	TRBJ1-2	-	-	TGTGCCAGCAGTTCGACACTCACACTTAAGTGCTACACCTTC	CASSSTLTLKCYTF
TRBV5-5	TRBJ2-5	-	-	TGTGCCAGCAGCCTAGTCGAAAGGACCGATGGAGGAGGGGAGACCCAGTACTTC	CASSLVERTDGGGETQYF
TRBV19	TRBJ1-1	-	TRBD1	TGTGCCAGTAGTATCCCGACCCGGGACAGGGGGAGGAGCACTGAAGCTTTCTTT	CASSIPTRDRGRSTEAFF
TRBV5-1	TRBJ2-3	-	-	TGCGCCAGCAGCTTGGTTATCGCCGGGGGAGGGGGTGATACGCAGTATTTT	CASSLVIAGGGGDTQYF
TRBV30	TRBJ1-2	-	-	TGTGCCTGGAGTGTAGGCCTGACTACTAACTATGGCTACACCTTC	CAWSVGLTTNYGYTF
TRBV19	TRBJ1-5	-	-	TGTGCCAGTAGTATGGACTCCTTAGGTCCGCCCCAGCATTTT	CASSMDSLGPPQHF
TRBV29-1	TRBJ2-1	-	TRBD2	TGCAGCGTGTTAGCGGGGGGGCCCAATGAGCAGTTCTTC	CSVLAGGPNEQFF
TRBV5-1	TRBJ1-6	-	TRBD1	TGCGCCAGCAGAGAAGGACAGGGCCGGGGAAACTATAATTCACCCCTCCACTTT	CASREGQGRGNYNSPLHF
TRBV27	TRBJ1-2	-	TRBD1	TGTGCCAGCAGTTTATCGGGGACAGGGGCTCCCTATGGCTACACCTTC	CASSLSGTGAPYGYTF
TRBV5-1	TRBJ2-3	-	-	TGCGCCAGCAGAGAAGGGTCGGGGAGGCCGCAGTATTTT	CASREGSGRPQYF
TRBV7-2	TRBJ1-3	-	-	TGTGCCAGCAGCCCCTACAGGGTTCACTCTGGAAACACCATATATTTT	CASSPYRVHSGNTIYF
TRBV7-9	TRBJ1-4	-	-	TGTGCCAGCAGCCTCAAGGGGGGGACGGAAAAACTGTTTTTT	CASSLKGGTEKLFF
TRBV6-5	TRBJ1-1	-	TRBD1	TGTGCCAGCACCGAGACAGGGCCGGAGGAAGCTTTCTTT	CASTETGPEEAFF
TRBV7-2	TRBJ1-2	-	-	TGTGCCAGCAGCTTAGTACATCTGGTCTATGGCTACACCTTC	CASSLVHLVYGYTF
TRBV7-2	TRBJ1-5	-	TRBD1	TGTGCCAGCAGCTTAGTAGCCTCTGAGGGGGCGATGAATTTT	CASSLVASEGAMNF
TRBV6-1	TRBJ2-6	-	-	TGTGCCAGCAGTACCCTCTCTGGGGCCAACGGCCTGACTTTC	CASSTLSGANGLTF
TRBV2	TRBJ2-5	-	TRBD1	TGTGCCAGCAGTGAGGGGACAGGGTACTTC	CASSEGTGYF
TRBV7-2	TRBJ2-1	-	TRBD2	TGTGCCAGCAGCTTAAGGCCTAGCGGGGACAATGAGCAGTTCTTC	CASSLRPSGDNEQFF
TRBV14	TRBJ1-5	-	TRBD1	TGTGCCAACATCCCGAGGAGTACAGGGGGTACCAATCAGCCCCAGCATTTT	CANIPRSTGGTNQPQHF
TRBV2	TRBJ2-7	-	-	TGTGCCAGCAGTGAGGAAAGGGGCTACGAGCAGTACTTC	CASSEERGYEQYF
TRBV9	TRBJ1-2	-	-	TGTGCCAGCAGCGGACAGGTAGCTAACTATGGCTACACCTTC	CASSGQVANYGYTF
TRBV10-3	TRBJ1-5	-	-	TGTGCCATCAGTGAGTCGGACAAGGGCAATCAGCCCCATCATTTT	CAISESDKGNQPHHF
TRBV18	TRBJ1-2	-	-	TGTGCCAGCTCAGGAGGAGGTTTACCTTTTGGCTACACCTTC	CASSGGGLPFGYTF